A selection of T cell receptor beta chains follows, all from one sample in a study of T-cell reconstitution after alpha-beta-depleted transplantation in children. In TCRdb, the PCR reads were re-called with MiXCR into one record per CDR3 protein. The data show about 180,000 distinct CDR3 sequences, around 10% seen once. This specimen was PBMCs, taken before TCRalphabeta/CD19-depleted stem cell transplant. The receptors here all came from a boy aged 2 to 9 with acute myeloid leukemia, due to receive a stem cell transplant. Each CDR3 is given with its conserved first and last residue. D genes are given only for firm matches. The size entry is marked missing in some rows and otherwise reads once, few, many or a size class.

>TRBJ1-1|.|many|TRBV18
TGTGCCAGCTCACCAGCAGAGAACACTGAAGCTTTCTTT
CASSPAENTEAFF
>TRBJ1-2|TRBD1|many|TRBV27
TGTGCCAGCAGTCCGACAGGGTTGAACTATGGCTACACCTTC
CASSPTGLNYGYTF
>TRBJ2-3|.|many|TRBV7-9
TGTGCCAGCAGCTACCCCCAGGCTACCACAGATACGCAGTATTTT
CASSYPQATTDTQYF
>TRBJ2-1|TRBD2|many|TRBV6-1
TGTGCCGCCGGGACTAGCGGGGCCGTGGTGCAGTTCTTC
CAAGTSGAVVQFF
>TRBJ2-7|TRBD1|.|TRBV19
TGTGCCACTACCCAACCCGGGACAGGGGGCGAGCAGTACTTC
CATTQPGTGGEQYF
>TRBJ1-6|.|many|TRBV7-9
TGTGCCAGCAGCTTAAATGGGAATTCACCCCTCCACTTT
CASSLNGNSPLHF
>TRBJ2-1|.|many|TRBV20-1
TGCAGCTGGGGAGCCCAGGTCTACAATGAGCAGTTCTTC
CSWGAQVYNEQFF
>TRBJ2-3|TRBD1|many|TRBV10-1
TGCGCCAGCAGGGCAGGGGGCGAAGATACGCAGTATTTT
CASRAGGEDTQYF
>TRBJ2-5|TRBD1|many|TRBV27
TGTGCCAGCAAGTTGCTCGGGACAGCCGCGGAGACCCAGTACTTC
CASKLLGTAAETQYF
>TRBJ2-3|.|many|TRBV12-3/TRBV12-4
TGTGCCAGCAGTATAACAGATACGCAGTATTTT
CASSITDTQYF
>TRBJ2-2|.|many|TRBV20-1
TGCAGTGCTACTGAGTCTTTGAACACCGGGGAGCTGTTTTTT
CSATESLNTGELFF
>TRBJ2-5|TRBD2|many|TRBV20-1
TGCAGTGCCAAAGGACTAGCGGAGGCCCAAGAGACCCAGTACTTC
CSAKGLAEAQETQYF
>TRBJ1-1|.|many|TRBV12-3/TRBV12-4
TGTGCCAGCAGCCCCGCGTTACGGACAGTGAACACTGAAGCTTTCTTT
CASSPALRTVNTEAFF
>TRBJ2-7|TRBD2|many|TRBV5-1
TGCGCCAGCAGCTTCACGGGACTAGCGGGAGACGAGCAGTACTTC
CASSFTGLAGDEQYF
>TRBJ1-5|.|many|TRBV5-5
TGTGCCAGCAGCCGGGACGGTATGGGCAATCAGCCCCAGCATTTT
CASSRDGMGNQPQHF
>TRBJ2-2|TRBD2|.|TRBV25-1
TGTGCCAGCAGGCGGACTAGCAGCAACACCGGGGAGCTGTTTTTT
CASRRTSSNTGELFF
>TRBJ2-3|.|few|TRBV7-3
TGTGCCAGCAGCGATTCTCTAGAGGCAGATACGCAGTATTTT
CASSDSLEADTQYF
>TRBJ2-2|.|many|TRBV12-3/TRBV12-4
TGTGCCAGCAGTCTACGACAAACGAACACCGGGGAGCTGTTTTTT
CASSLRQTNTGELFF
>TRBJ2-2|.|.|TRBV28
TGTGCCAGCAGGCCCCCCGGAGGGATGAACACCGGGGAGCTGTCTTTT
CASRPPGGMNTGELSF
>TRBJ2-7|TRBD2|many|TRBV6-5
TGTGCCAGCAGTTATTCTACCGGACTAGCGGGAGTTAGGGGCGAGCAGTACTTC
CASSYSTGLAGVRGEQYF
>TRBJ2-7|TRBD1|many|TRBV20-1
TGCAGTGCTAGAGATCACGGGACAGGGGCCGAGCAGTACTTC
CSARDHGTGAEQYF
>TRBJ1-4|TRBD1|few|TRBV12-3/TRBV12-4
TGTGCCAGCACCCGACAGGGAAGTAACGAAAAACTGTTTTTT
CASTRQGSNEKLFF
>TRBJ2-7|.|.|TRBV5-4
TGTGCCAGCAGTTCAAGCGTCTCCTACGAGCAGTACTTC
CASSSSVSYEQYF
>TRBJ2-1|TRBD2|many|TRBV27
TGTGCCAGCAGTCCCCGTCTAGCGGGGGACAATGAGCAGTTCTTC
CASSPRLAGDNEQFF
>TRBJ2-3|.|many|TRBV29-1
TGCAGCTTCCTGGGGGGGCGGGATACGCAGTATTTT
CSFLGGRDTQYF
>TRBJ1-2|.|.|TRBV20-1
TGCAGTGCCAGGGACACCTCGGTCTATGGCTACACCTTC
CSARDTSVYGYTF
>TRBJ1-1|.|many|TRBV6-5
TGTGCCAGCAGTTACACGGGACAGAACACTGAAGCTTTCTTT
CASSYTGQNTEAFF
>TRBJ1-3|TRBD1|many|TRBV4-2
TGTGCCAGCGGGCTAACAGGGGAGGCTGGAAACACCATATATTTT
CASGLTGEAGNTIYF
>TRBJ2-1|.|many|TRBV15
TGTGCCACCAGCAAAGAGAGCTCCTACAATGAGCAGTTCTTC
CATSKESSYNEQFF
>TRBJ2-3|TRBD2|many|TRBV20-1
TGCAGTGTAACTAGCGGGAGTAGAGCAGATACGCAGTATTTT
CSVTSGSRADTQYF
>TRBJ1-3|.|many|TRBV18
TGTGCCAGCTCACCACGAACCCCAGGGGACCCTGGAAACACCATATATTTT
CASSPRTPGDPGNTIYF
>TRBJ1-2|.|many|TRBV5-6
TGTGCCAGCAGCTTGGACAGGGAGGAGTATGGCTACACCTTC
CASSLDREEYGYTF
>TRBJ2-5|.|many|TRBV5-6
TGTGCCAGCAGCTTGGGCGGACGGACGCAAGAGACCCAGTACTTC
CASSLGGRTQETQYF
>TRBJ2-5|TRBD2|many|TRBV5-6
TGTGCCAGCACCTCTCTCGGGGGGATGGAGACCCAGTACTTC
CASTSLGGMETQYF
>TRBJ1-2|TRBD1|few|TRBV3-1
TGTGCCAGCAGCCAACACGACAACAGGGGAGGGTATGGCTACACCTTC
CASSQHDNRGGYGYTF
>TRBJ1-1|.|many|TRBV11-2
TGTGCCAGCAGCTTACATCTCCAGACTGAAGCTTTCTTT
CASSLHLQTEAFF
>TRBJ1-5|.|many|TRBV2
TGTGCCAGCAGTGAAGGTTCGGGGCCAGTGAGCAATCAGCCCCAGCATTTT
CASSEGSGPVSNQPQHF
>TRBJ1-6|.|many|TRBV20-1
TGCAGTGCACTACAGGGAACATATAATTCACCCCTCCACTTT
CSALQGTYNSPLHF
>TRBJ1-5|TRBD1|many|TRBV20-1
TGCAGTGCTGACAGGGGCATCGATCAGCCCCAGCATTTT
CSADRGIDQPQHF
>TRBJ1-5|.|many|TRBV7-9
TGTGCCAGCAGCCGGATCGGCCAGTCTGAGTCTAGGAAGTCTTGGTCTCAGCCCCAGCATTTT
CASSRIGQSESRKSWSQPQHF
>TRBJ1-1|.|many|TRBV7-8
TGTGCCAGCAGCTTTAGTACGGGGTGGACTGAAGCTTTCTTT
CASSFSTGWTEAFF
>TRBJ1-4|.|many|TRBV28
TGTGCCAGCAGTTTACATGGGTCTAATGAAAAACTGTTTTTT
CASSLHGSNEKLFF
>TRBJ2-4|.|many|TRBV24-1
TGTGCCACCAGTGACGGCCGGACACAAAAAAACATTCAGTACTTC
CATSDGRTQKNIQYF
>TRBJ2-2|.|few|TRBV7-3
TGTGCCAGCAGCTTGATACGCGATCCCACCGGGGAGCTGTTTTTT
CASSLIRDPTGELFF
>TRBJ2-5|TRBD2|many|TRBV5-1
TGCGCCAGCAGCTCGTCGGCTAGCGGGGGATCTCTTCAAGAGACCCAGTACTTC
CASSSSASGGSLQETQYF
>TRBJ2-3|.|many|TRBV6-1
TGTGCCAGCAGTGGGCGACGACGGGATACGCAGTATTTT
CASSGRRRDTQYF
>TRBJ1-2|.|many|TRBV7-9
TGTGCCAGCAGCTTAAACGAGAACGGCTACACCTTC
CASSLNENGYTF
>TRBJ2-5|TRBD2|many|TRBV5-1
TGCGCCAGCAGCAAGAGTAGCGGGGGGGCCGGATTGACCCAGTACTTC
CASSKSSGGAGLTQYF
>TRBJ2-1|.|many|TRBV20-1
TGCAGTGCTACAGGGGGGGGAGTCTACAATGAGCAGTTCTTC
CSATGGGVYNEQFF
>TRBJ2-1|.|many|TRBV25-1
TGTGCCAGCAGTGATTTCGGTATAACAGGTCACAATGAGCAGTTCTTC
CASSDFGITGHNEQFF
>TRBJ2-3|.|many|TRBV11-2
TGTGCCAGCAGCAGAAGTCCCCCTCGAGGGACCTCAGATACGCAGTATTTT
CASSRSPPRGTSDTQYF
>TRBJ2-1|TRBD2|many|TRBV20-1
TGCAGTGCTAAGGCCGCGACTAGCAGGAAGTACAATGAGCAGTTCTTC
CSAKAATSRKYNEQFF
>TRBJ2-7|TRBD2|many|TRBV25-1
TGTGCCAGCAGTGAATTGGGGGGGAATCCCCCCTACGAGCAGTACTTC
CASSELGGNPPYEQYF
>TRBJ2-7|TRBD2|many|TRBV28
TGTGCCAGCACCTCGGGAGGGGTCCTCTACGAGCAGTACTTC
CASTSGGVLYEQYF
>TRBJ1-5|TRBD1|many|TRBV4-1
TGCGCCAGCAGCCTGGGGACAGGAAGTCAGCCCCAGCATTTT
CASSLGTGSQPQHF